Listed below are T cell receptor beta chains from one sample, sequenced in a study of blood T cell repertoires in COVID-19. Sequencing was performed with immunoSEQ multiplex PCR; in TCRdb, only in-frame clones are kept and a portion is missing. The sample comprises approximately 260,000 clones, around 90% of which are singletons, and less than 2.5% rests with the top ten. Sequenced material: peripheral blood. These receptors all stem from a man over 45 with acute or convalescent COVID-19. Both conserved end residues are part of each CDR3.

J gene: TRBJ1-1; V gene: TRBV18; CDR3 protein: CASSPNLQGLNTEAFF
J gene: TRBJ1-1; V gene: TRBV18; CDR3 protein: CASSPVRVNTEAFF
J gene: TRBJ2-6; V gene: TRBV4-1; CDR3 protein: CASSRTSNTGYPSGANVLTF
J gene: TRBJ2-5; V gene: TRBV15; CDR3 protein: CATSRDRSGVKETQYF
J gene: TRBJ2-2; V gene: TRBV27; CDR3 protein: CASSTIGTDTGELFF
J gene: TRBJ1-2; V gene: TRBV12-3/TRBV12-4; CDR3 protein: CASSFGRRYGYTF
J gene: TRBJ1-5; V gene: TRBV3-1/TRBV3-2; CDR3 protein: CASSQEFRDQPQHF
J gene: TRBJ1-2; V gene: TRBV6-1; CDR3 protein: CASSERAGAAYGYTF
J gene: TRBJ2-1; V gene: TRBV6-6; CDR3 protein: CASSSNRASGANEQFF
J gene: TRBJ1-4; V gene: TRBV5-1; CDR3 protein: CASSFRQDEKLFF
J gene: TRBJ2-7; V gene: TRBV19; CDR3 protein: CASRSGQGISYEQYF
J gene: TRBJ1-5; V gene: TRBV7-8; CDR3 protein: CASSLREDQPQHF